This T cell receptor beta chain was found in a study of T cell repertoires in cytomegalovirus infection. Across the whole study: Used in the study were CMV epitopes, some recently identified and HLA-C-restricted, others well-studied and HLA-B-restricted. Shared public TCR beta signatures pointed to both CMV infection and a matching HLA type.

Notes on this clonotype: Its antigen is unknown.

TCRdb reanalysed the reads using MiXCR and keeps one entry per CDR3 protein. The sample holds a few hundred thousand distinct CDR3 sequences, almost 40% seen once. Study results and limitations: HLA-C-restricted CMV clonotypes gave the most frequent clonotype in two of eight donors. Cumulative frequency (of public TCR beta family members) identified carriers of CMV plus the relevant HLA.

The germline V gene encodes CDR1 MNHNY and CDR2 SVGAGI (reference sequence). V shed 2 bases and J 4 bases; nucleotides not matched to a gene: 15. The CDR3 length is 19 residues. The sample was cultured PBMCs, taken from culture after CMV antigen stimulation. The receptor was derived from a human donor in good health (CMV status not recorded). Some clones in this sample may be carry-over from other donors' samples. The rearrangement uses TRBV6-6 and TRBJ2-3, with 10 bases that match TRBD2. The DNA of the CDR3 is TGTGCCAGCAGTTACCTTGGTAGCGGGGGGTCCGGCCGCGCAGATACGCAGTATTTT. Amino acid sequence: CASSYLGSGGSGRADTQYF.